This T cell receptor beta chain was observed in a study of sequential checkpoint blockade in melanoma. Sequencing used immunoSEQ multiplex PCR; TCRdb keeps in-frame clones, though not all of them. Of approximately 10,000 clones in the sample, 70% to 80% were seen once. Treatment here: randomized to nivolumab then ipilimumab (arm A) or the reverse (arm B). V lost 4 bases and J lost 10, with 14 bases in between. The CDR3 is made up of 13 amino acids. Germline CDR1 and CDR2: PRHDT and FYEKMQ (reference sequence). Source: CD8+ T cells sorted from blood (inferred from file names), taken from a patient given nivolumab and ipilimumab in sequence. The clonotype originates from a human donor with melanoma. The chain has TRBV13 and TRBJ2-4; weak D call: TRBD2 (6 bases). The CDR3 coding sequence is TGTGCCAGCAGCTCGGGGGACGGTGGGATTCAGTACTTC. Residues: CASSSGDGGIQYF.